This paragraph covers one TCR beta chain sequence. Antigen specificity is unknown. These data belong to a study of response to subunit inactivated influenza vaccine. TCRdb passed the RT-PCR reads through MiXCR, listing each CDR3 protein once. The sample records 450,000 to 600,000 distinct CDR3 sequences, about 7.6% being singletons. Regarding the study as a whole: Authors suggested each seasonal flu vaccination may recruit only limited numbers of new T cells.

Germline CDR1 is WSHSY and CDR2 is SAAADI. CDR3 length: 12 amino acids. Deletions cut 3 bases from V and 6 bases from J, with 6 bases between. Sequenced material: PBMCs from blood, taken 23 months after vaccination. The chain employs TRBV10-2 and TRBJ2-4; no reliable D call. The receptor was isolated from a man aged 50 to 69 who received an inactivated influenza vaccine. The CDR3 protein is CASSESGNIQYF. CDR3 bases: TGCGCCAGCAGTGAATCGGGAAACATTCAGTACTTC.